This T cell receptor beta chain was sequenced during a study of cytotoxic CD8 clonotypes in ibrutinib-treated CLL. Study summary: Among patients, about 25 responded partially and 2 completely; roughly 15 then stayed remitted and roughly 12 progressed after median around 70 months.

Looked up from germline, CDR1 is LNHDA and CDR2 is SQIVND (reference sequence). This CDR3 contains 13 residues. The V end was cut by 1 base, the J end by 2 bases, with 6 bases between. A remark on this clone: Its specificity is unknown.

Study-level results: The clonality went up when patients responded to ibrutinib and dropped back toward baseline at progression. T-cell clonality at baseline went above that of age-matched healthy donors and rose and fell with circulating CD8+ T-cell counts.

Deep sequencing aimed at 1 in 200,000 to 1 in 1 million T cells' resolution. Data came from immunoSEQ multiplex PCR; TCRdb stores just in-frame clones and leaves some out. This sample yields over 130,000 clones, of which 80% are seen a single time; about 7.6% belongs to the top ten. The clonotype was recovered from a human donor with chronic lymphocytic leukemia. V and J are TRBV19 and TRBJ2-7; D gene ambiguous. The source was PBMCs, collected after 36 months of ibrutinib treatment. The CDR3 bases are TGTGCCAGTAGTATAGGAGTTACCTACGAGCAGTACTTC. Its translation: CASSIGVTYEQYF.